The 30 T cell receptor beta chains below all came from one sample that was sequenced in a study of blood T cell repertoires in COVID-19. Only in-frame clones appear in the TCRdb table, and some are missing; sequencing was by immunoSEQ multiplex PCR. The table has fewer than 80,000 clones, roughly 92% seen once. Sequencing was performed on peripheral blood. Receptors were obtained from a human donor in a cohort sampled during active COVID-19.

This clone was seen once. J is TRBJ2-1 and V is TRBV3-1 (or the pseudogene TRBV3-2); 9 nucleotides match TRBD2. After removal of 5 bases from V and 1 base from J, the junction contained 3 bases not matched to a gene. This CDR3 region has 15 residues. Germline V gene sequence: CDR1 LGHDT, CDR2 YNNKEL (reference sequence). In DNA, the CDR3 is TGTGCCAGCAGCTCGAGCGGGGGGTCCTACAATGAGCAGTTCTTC. As protein: CASSSSGGSYNEQFF.

The table lists this clone with a count of one. The chain carries TRBV9 and TRBJ1-2; the D is unclear. The CDR3 totals 15 residues. V was clipped by 3 bases and J by 3 bases, with 15 bases between them. Germline V CDR1 and CDR2: SGDLS, YYNGEE. CDR3 sequence reads: CASSARLEGDYGYTF. In DNA form, the CDR3 reads TGTGCCAGCAGCGCCCGTCTCGAGGGAGACTATGGCTACACCTTC.

This sequence joins TRBV20-1 and TRBJ2-4, with D possibly being TRBD2 (5 bases). V was pared by 3 bases and J by 2 bases, with 11 bases between. This CDR3 region has 14 residues. Germline assignment: CDR1 DFQATT and CDR2 SNEGSKA (reference sequence). The CDR3 nucleotides read TGCAGTGCTAGTAGTAGCGTTACCAAAAACATTCAGTACTTC. It specifies CSASSSVTKNIQYF.

The chain links TRBV5-4 to TRBJ2-1; 10 nucleotides line up with TRBD2. The germline CDR1 and CDR2 sequences are SGHNT and YYREEE (reference sequence). Trimming at V came to 4 bases and at J to 4 bases, leaving 5 bases not matched to a gene. This CDR3 is 15 amino acids long. The CDR3 nucleotides are TGTGCCAGCAGCCGGACTAGCGGTAATTACAATGAGCAGTTCTTC. It translates to CASSRTSGNYNEQFF.

The V call is TRBV28, the J call TRBJ1-1; D unresolved. The ends were cut back, 8 bases at V and 10 bases at J, with 20 bases in the middle. The CDR3 is 13 amino acids. Germline V gene lookup returns CDR1 MDHEN and CDR2 SYDVKM. CDR3 residues: CASVKPAGGGAFF. The CDR3 coding sequence is TGTGCCAGCGTAAAACCGGCGGGTGGAGGAGCTTTCTTT.

The chain recombines TRBV7-2 with TRBJ1-2; no clear D gene. The CDR3 is made up of 11 amino acids. V shed 4 bases and J shed 8 bases, with 8 bases lying between them. Per the germline V gene, CDR1 is SGHTA and CDR2 is FQGNSA. CDR3 DNA: TGTGCCAGCAGCTCCGGGGTAGGCTACACCTTC. Translation: CASSSGVGYTF.

DNA for the CDR3: TGTGCCAGCAGCTTAGGGGGCTTGTACGAGCAGTACTTC. The encoded protein is CASSLGGLYEQYF. The chain carries TRBV5-5 and TRBJ2-7, with 7 positions matching TRBD1. Germline CDR1 is SGHKS and CDR2 is YYEKEE (reference sequence). V shed 2 bases and J 4 bases; nucleotides not matched to a gene: 3. The CDR3 sequence is 13 residues long.

This rearrangement joins TRBV3-1 (or the pseudogene TRBV3-2) to TRBJ2-7, with a weak D call TRBD1 (6 bases). The germline CDR1 and CDR2 sequences are LGHDT and YNNKEL (reference sequence). The length of the CDR3 is 12 residues. V lost 9 bases and J lost 2, with 11 bases in between. In nucleotides, the CDR3 is TGTGCCAGTGGGACATCCCCCTACGAGCAGTACTTC. This gives the protein CASGTSPYEQYF.

This clone has a handful of counts. This rearrangement joins TRBV3-1 (or the pseudogene TRBV3-2) to TRBJ2-5; 12 bases align to TRBD2. This CDR3 has 19 residues. Germline trimming cut 2 bases from V and 1 base from J; bases unmatched to any gene: 11. From germline, CDR1 is LGHDT and CDR2 YNNKEL (reference sequence). The CDR3 DNA reads as TGTGCCAGCAGCCAACGAACCCGAACTAGCGGGGGGTTCCAAGAGACCCAGTACTTC. It encodes CASSQRTRTSGGFQETQYF.

The CDR3 sequence: CASSLTLAGSTDTQYF. The CDR3, as DNA: TGTGCCAGCAGCTTAACACTAGCGGGAAGCACAGATACGCAGTATTTT. This rearrangement joins TRBV11-1 to TRBJ2-3; 10 bases align to TRBD2. The trim removed 2 bases at V and 0 bases at J, leaving 2 bases unmatched. The length of the CDR3 is 16 residues. CDR1 SGHAT and CDR2 FQDESV come from the germline V gene (reference sequence).

The chain links TRBV12-5 to TRBJ2-5; 10 nucleotides align to TRBD2. The length of the CDR3 is 15 residues. V trimming: 4 bases; J trimming: 4 bases; junction bases outside the gene matches: 6. Germline V lookup: CDR1 LGHNT, CDR2 FRNRAP. The CDR3 region is CASGSAGGPSETQYF. In nucleotides, the CDR3 is TGTGCTAGTGGTTCAGCGGGAGGGCCGTCAGAGACCCAGTACTTC.

The chain employs TRBV7-6 and TRBJ1-1; TRBD1 aligns across 7 bases. The trim removed 1 base at V and 11 bases at J, leaving 10 bases unmatched. The CDR3 is made up of 14 amino acids. The germline gives CDR1 SGHVS, CDR2 FNYEAQ. CDR3: CASSLVIPTGEAFF. Here the CDR3 DNA reads TGTGCCAGCAGCTTAGTCATTCCCACAGGGGAGGCTTTCTTT. Looking up the rest from reference TRBV7-6 and TRBJ1-1 gives the full variable domain: GAGVSQSPRYKVTKRGQDVALRCDPISGHVSLYWYRQALGQGPEFLTYFNYEAQQDKSGLPNDRFSAERPEGSISTLTIQRTEQRDSAMYRCASSLVIPTGEAFFGQGTRLTVV.

The J gene is TRBJ1-6, the V gene TRBV19; 7 nucleotides agree with TRBD1. With V trimmed by 11 bases and J by 6 bases, 7 bases remained unmatched. The germline V gene has CDR1 LNHDA and CDR2 SQIVND (reference sequence). The CDR3 totals 13 residues. The chain's CDR3 is CAVKGQLNSPLHF. CDR3 DNA sequence: TGTGCCGTAAAGGGACAGCTTAATTCACCCCTCCACTTT.

A word on this clone: The same CDR3 is also encoded by other DNA sequences in this sample. The genes are TRBV9 and TRBJ2-2; 11 bases align to TRBD2. This CDR3 is 16 amino acids long. Germline V gene data show CDR1 as SGDLS and CDR2 as YYNGEE. J gave up 2 bases and V 2 bases, and 2 bases lay outside the gene matches. Written as DNA, the CDR3 is TGTGCCAGCAGCGTGGGGACTAGCGGAAACACCGGGGAGCTGTTTTTT. Translated: CASSVGTSGNTGELFF.

The chain uses TRBV25-1 and TRBJ1-2, with TRBD1 identical over 7 bases. CDR3 length: 14 residues. The V gene end was trimmed by 3 bases and the J gene end by 6 bases; junction bases not matched to a gene: 7. In germline, CDR1 is MGHDK, CDR2 SYGVNS. CDR3 DNA: TGTGCCAGCAGTGATTCGACAGGGATTCATGGCTACACCTTC. It is translated as CASSDSTGIHGYTF.

The chain employs TRBV19 and TRBJ1-1; the D gene is possibly TRBD1 (5 bases). This CDR3 spans 13 amino acids. CDR1 LNHDA and CDR2 SQIVND come from the germline V gene (reference sequence). Trimming pared 5 bases from V and 4 bases from J, leaving 11 bases between. This CDR3 is CASSPRVTTEAFF. For the CDR3, the DNA is TGTGCCAGTAGTCCCAGGGTAACCACTGAAGCTTTCTTT. Using reference TRBV19 and TRBJ1-1 for the parts outside the CDR3, the full variable domain is DGGITQSPKYLFRKEGQNVTLSCEQNLNHDAMYWYRQDPGQGLRLIYYSQIVNDFQKGDIAEGYSVSREKKESFPLTVTSAQKNPTAFYLCASSPRVTTEAFFGQGTRLTVV.

This clone appeared a single time. The V gene is TRBV2, the J gene TRBJ1-2; the match to TRBD1 covers 7 bases. CDR1 is SNHLY, CDR2 FYNNEI, per germline. This CDR3 spans 16 amino acids. V trimming: 0 bases; J trimming: 4 bases; junction bases outside the gene matches: 8. CDR3 in DNA: TGTGCCAGCAGTGAAGCGAGGAGGGGGCTTGGCTATGGCTACACCTTC. As protein: CASSEARRGLGYGYTF.

V is TRBV5-1 and J is TRBJ2-7; 9 bases line up with TRBD2. Trimming took 3 bases from V and 2 from J; bases not matched to a gene: 12. Germline CDR1 is SGHRS and CDR2 is YFSETQ. CDR3 length equals 17 residues. CDR3: CASSSGAGGAGAYEQYF. The CDR3 DNA follows: TGCGCCAGCAGCTCCGGCGCGGGGGGGGCGGGAGCCTACGAGCAGTACTTC.

The chain links TRBV11-2 to TRBJ2-7, with 8 nucleotides matching TRBD2. CDR1 is SGHAT, CDR2 FQNNGV, per germline. J lost 0 bases, V lost 5 bases, and 9 bases had no gene match. The CDR3 has 16 amino acids. CDR3 residues: CASSPYSGVSSYEQYF. In DNA form, the CDR3 reads TGTGCCAGCAGCCCGTATAGCGGGGTCAGCTCCTACGAGCAGTACTTC.

This rearrangement joins TRBV7-9 to TRBJ1-1, with D perhaps matching TRBD1 (5 bases). From germline, CDR1 is SEHNR and CDR2 FQNEAQ (reference sequence). V was trimmed by 7 bases and J by 6 bases, leaving 18 bases between them. The CDR3 covers 14 residues. In nucleotides, the CDR3 is TGTGCCAGCATCATTAGTCAGGGAACGTCTGAAGCTTTCTTT. Its protein product is CASIISQGTSEAFF.

The chain combines TRBV7-9 with TRBJ1-2; 7 nucleotides align to TRBD1. CDR3 length: 14 residues. Germline CDR1 and CDR2: SEHNR and FQNEAQ (reference sequence). With V trimmed by 1 base and J by 8 bases, 7 bases remained unmatched. The CDR3 is CASSLETGLVGYTF. The CDR3 DNA reads TGTGCCAGCAGCTTAGAGACAGGGCTGGTGGGCTACACCTTC. Using reference TRBV7-9 and TRBJ1-2 for the parts outside the CDR3, the full variable domain is DTGVSQNPRHKITKRGQNVTFRCDPISEHNRLYWYRQTLGQGPEFLTYFQNEAQLEKSRLLSDRFSAERPKGSFSTLEIQRTEQGDSAMYLCASSLETGLVGYTFGSGTRLTVV.

The chain uses TRBV3-1 (or the pseudogene TRBV3-2) and TRBJ2-1, with no clear D. Per germline, CDR1 LGHDT and CDR2 YNNKEL (reference sequence). The CDR3 is 14 residues long. Trimming took 2 bases from V and 0 from J, leaving 5 bases between them. CDR3 region: CASSQRSSYNEQFF. CDR3 DNA: TGTGCCAGCAGCCAACGGAGCTCCTACAATGAGCAGTTCTTC.

The genes are TRBV6-6 and TRBJ2-2, with a weak D call TRBD1 (5 bases). This CDR3 has 13 amino acids. In germline, CDR1 is MNHNY, CDR2 SVGAGI (reference sequence). The CDR3 nucleotides read TGTGCATGCGACAGTGGGCGTCGTGGGGAGCTGTTTTTT. It translates to CACDSGRRGELFF.

The rearrangement links TRBV3-1 (or the pseudogene TRBV3-2) to TRBJ2-5; 7 bases are shared with TRBD2. Trimming cost V 0 bases and J 4 bases; bases outside gene matches: 2. The CDR3 extends over 14 amino acids. Germline lookup yields CDR1 LGHDT and CDR2 YNNKEL (reference sequence). For the CDR3, the DNA is TGTGCCAGCAGCCAAGAGGGGGGGTTAGAGACCCAGTACTTC. Encoded protein: CASSQEGGLETQYF.

The J gene is TRBJ2-1, the V gene TRBV7-2; 7 bases line up with TRBD2. Trimming removed 1 base from V and 7 bases from J; junction bases left unmatched: 7. This CDR3 comprises 15 residues. CDR1 and CDR2 (germline): SGHTA, FQGNSA. Here the CDR3 reads CASSLEPTGGNEQFF. Here the CDR3 DNA reads TGTGCCAGCAGCTTAGAGCCGACCGGGGGGAATGAGCAGTTCTTC. Filled out from reference TRBV7-2 and TRBJ2-1, the complete variable domain reads GAGVSQSPSNKVTEKGKDVELRCDPISGHTALYWYRQSLGQGLEFLIYFQGNSAPDKSGLPSDRFSAERTGGSVSTLTIQRTQQEDSAVYLCASSLEPTGGNEQFFGPGTRLTVL.

This clone has only a few counts. The chain uses TRBV7-9 and TRBJ1-4, with a weak D call TRBD1 (6 bases). Germline CDR1 and CDR2: SEHNR and FQNEAQ (reference sequence). The CDR3 length is 15 residues. V dropped 5 bases and J dropped 6 bases, with 16 bases sitting between them. In DNA form, the CDR3 reads TGTGCCAGCAGCCGAGCCCGGGACACCGATGAAAAACTGTTTTTT. This codes for CASSRARDTDEKLFF.

Points on this clone: Distinct nucleotide sequences in the sample also encode this CDR3. The gene calls are TRBV7-6 and TRBJ2-2; TRBD2 is a possible D gene (6 bases). Looked up from germline, CDR1 is SGHVS and CDR2 is FNYEAQ. Trimming removed 0 bases from V and 2 bases from J, with 10 bases in between. This CDR3 is 16 amino acids long. The CDR3 region has the DNA TGTGCCAGCAGCTTAGCCGGGACTCCAAACACCGGGGAGCTGTTTTTT. Its protein is CASSLAGTPNTGELFF.

This clone was detected only once. The V call is TRBV5-5, the J call TRBJ1-2; no reliable D call. This CDR3 is 14 amino acids long. V was trimmed by 0 bases and J by 5 bases, leaving 11 bases between them. Looked up from germline, CDR1 is SGHKS and CDR2 is YYEKEE (reference sequence). CDR3 nucleotide sequence: TGTGCCAGCAGCTTGGAACTAGTGGGTTATGGCTACACCTTC. Its translation is CASSLELVGYGYTF.

This clone was found once. This chain uses TRBV6-6 with TRBJ2-7; a possible D gene is TRBD2 (5 bases). Trimming removed 5 bases at V and 6 bases at J, with 8 bases between. The CDR3 runs to 11 residues. Germline V gene lookup returns CDR1 MNHNY and CDR2 SVGAGI (reference sequence). CDR3 coding DNA: TGTGCCAGCAGTCCAGGACTCGAGCAGTACTTC. It specifies CASSPGLEQYF.

In its sample, this clone was seen once. This chain uses TRBV10-3 with TRBJ1-6; a weak D match, TRBD1 (5 bases). Trimming pared 6 bases from V and 5 bases from J, leaving 14 bases between. From germline, CDR1 is ENHRY and CDR2 SYGVKD. The CDR3 is made up of 15 amino acids. The CDR3 spells CAIRPRGGDNSPLHF. In DNA, the CDR3 is TGTGCCATCAGGCCTAGGGGAGGAGATAATTCACCCCTCCACTTT.